One T cell receptor beta chain is described in this entry. The clone's antigen remains unknown. No much larger clone is present one base from it, and per-base qualities are unavailable. Trimming accounts for 4 bases at V and 5 bases at J, while the number of junction bases matched to no gene is 15. The CDR3 sequence holds 17 residues, the cysteine and phenylalanine included. Just the 51-base CDR3 DNA is kept, in frame starting at base 1. These data are taken from a study of T cell repertoires and HLA-DP antigens (dated by TCRdb to 2016 to 2018). Regarding the complete study: Using HeLa cells transduced to present allogeneic HLA-DP, the study set up an in vitro model of CD4+ T cell alloreactivity. Compared with self, one alloantigen differed at one amino acid in the peptide-binding groove and the other differed at ten to eleven, modelling structurally similar versus dissimilar alloantigens. The three donors were two male and one female, with ages ranging from the 18-to-29 to the 60-to-69 age band. Average DNA input was around 220 ng for sorted CD137+CD4+ samples, compared with 900 to 1,500 ng for pre-culture CD4+ samples. The study at large found these results: The study was limited by having just a few donors, by relying on a non-physiological HeLa antigen-presenting system, and by using total CD4+ cells as responders. Similar clonality (around 0.37) was observed for sorted CD137+ cells against both alloantigens, and this clonality was much higher than that observed in pre-culture samples (approximately 0.043). An average cumulative frequency of approximately 35% against one allele and under 65% against the other was found for clones undetected before culture. The naive and memory CD4+ repertoires were not analysed as separate populations.

Untouched CD4+ T cells were isolated from Ficoll-separated PBMC by magnetic bead negative selection, reaching an average purity of around 98%. Magnetic beads were used to isolate untouched CD4+ T cells from Ficoll-separated PBMC, giving approximately 98% purity with negligible CD8+ contamination. Peripheral blood mononuclear cells came from the buffy coats of a few healthy blood donors, who served as the study's donors. CMV seronegative status was shared by all three donors. The DNeasy Blood & Tissue Kit was used for extraction of genomic DNA. For each subject, genomic DNA from sorted CD137+CD4+ cells and from pre-culture CD4+ baseline samples underwent TCRB sequencing. TCRB CDR3 regions were amplified with the immunoSEQ multiplex PCR using forward primers for 54 TRBV segments and reverse primers for 13 TRBJ segments. Deep resolution, with a target of 150,000 to 200,000 T cell genomes, was applied to the sequencing of pre-culture CD4+ samples. Sequencing of the amplicons was done on an Illumina HiSeq System, giving 87 bp reads that spanned the CDR3. The authors' analysis ran thus. Reads were corrected for PCR and sequencing errors, and CDR3 regions were defined by alignment to IMGT reference sequences. Template and unique rearrangement counts were estimated using synthetic template pools. Clonality was calculated as 1 minus Pielou's evenness. The Daley-Smith estimator was used to estimate richness. Repertoire overlap was measured with Morisita's index. A clone counted as low-abundance if it appeared in cultured samples but went undetected in the pre-culture repertoire of the same donor. TCRdb carries this immuneACCESS record with in-frame sequences only. Its versions omit some clonotypes, under half of them owing to an unresolved V gene in the studies checked, with the rest unexplained. That table gives V, J and clone size, and the DNA gave D and trimming. This sample gives over 100,000 clones in total; more than 85% of them show up just once. Of the sample, about 0.27% falls within the top ten clones.

This clonotype originated in a woman aged 18-29 years in good health and CMV-seronegative. The sample consisted of CD4+ T cells from PBMCs. The rearranged segments are TRBV5-3 and TRBJ2-3, with 8 central nucleotides matching TRBD1. TRBV5-3 is filed as an ORF, its function uncertain. The CDR3 protein is CARSQGADRDPLDTQYF. The DNA is TGTGCCAGAAGCCAAGGGGCGGACAGGGACCCGTTAGATACGCAGTATTTT.